This T cell receptor (beta chain) was recovered during a study of control samples from healthy donors and cancer patients. TCRdb's copy holds only in-frame clones and misses some; the assay was immunoSEQ multiplex PCR. The sample consists of approximately 79,000 clones, 75% to 90% of them appearing once. This CDR3 is built from 14 residues. Germline V gene sequence: CDR1 MNHEY, CDR2 SVGAGI. Trimming stripped 9 bases from V and 0 bases from J, with 12 bases between. The V call is TRBV6-5, the J call TRBJ1-3; D ambiguous. Material: blood. The TCR comes from a man between 45 and 60 years old in good health. The CDR3, as DNA: TGTGCCAGTGGTTCCCCGAGCTCTGGAAACACCATATATTTT. Its translation is CASGSPSSGNTIYF.